This T cell receptor beta chain was observed in a study of T cell responses to AZD1222 COVID-19 vaccine. Study-level findings and limits: Donors in the cohort were predominantly white British and more often female, and clonal diversity was possibly underestimated. Only a handful of people who got AZD1222 tested seropositive at baseline. Rises in breadth and depth of Spike-specific TCRs came after two AZD1222 doses.

Generated by immunoSEQ multiplex PCR, the TCRdb table keeps only in-frame clones and is missing some. The table has tens of thousands of clones, under 95% seen once. As to this clone: As yet, its antigen is unknown.

The germline V gene encodes CDR1 MNHEY and CDR2 SMNVEV (reference sequence). V lost 10 bases to trimming and J lost 3 bases, with 16 bases between them. This CDR3 contains 14 residues. This receptor was obtained from an adult who received the AZD1222 COVID-19 vaccine. This sample comprised peripheral blood, obtained 28 days after the second AZD1222 dose. The chain is built from TRBV27 and TRBJ1-5; D is uncertain. CDR3 residues: CATYTGYDNQPQHF. CDR3 nucleotide sequence: TGTGCCACCTACACCGGGTACGACAATCAGCCCCAGCATTTT.